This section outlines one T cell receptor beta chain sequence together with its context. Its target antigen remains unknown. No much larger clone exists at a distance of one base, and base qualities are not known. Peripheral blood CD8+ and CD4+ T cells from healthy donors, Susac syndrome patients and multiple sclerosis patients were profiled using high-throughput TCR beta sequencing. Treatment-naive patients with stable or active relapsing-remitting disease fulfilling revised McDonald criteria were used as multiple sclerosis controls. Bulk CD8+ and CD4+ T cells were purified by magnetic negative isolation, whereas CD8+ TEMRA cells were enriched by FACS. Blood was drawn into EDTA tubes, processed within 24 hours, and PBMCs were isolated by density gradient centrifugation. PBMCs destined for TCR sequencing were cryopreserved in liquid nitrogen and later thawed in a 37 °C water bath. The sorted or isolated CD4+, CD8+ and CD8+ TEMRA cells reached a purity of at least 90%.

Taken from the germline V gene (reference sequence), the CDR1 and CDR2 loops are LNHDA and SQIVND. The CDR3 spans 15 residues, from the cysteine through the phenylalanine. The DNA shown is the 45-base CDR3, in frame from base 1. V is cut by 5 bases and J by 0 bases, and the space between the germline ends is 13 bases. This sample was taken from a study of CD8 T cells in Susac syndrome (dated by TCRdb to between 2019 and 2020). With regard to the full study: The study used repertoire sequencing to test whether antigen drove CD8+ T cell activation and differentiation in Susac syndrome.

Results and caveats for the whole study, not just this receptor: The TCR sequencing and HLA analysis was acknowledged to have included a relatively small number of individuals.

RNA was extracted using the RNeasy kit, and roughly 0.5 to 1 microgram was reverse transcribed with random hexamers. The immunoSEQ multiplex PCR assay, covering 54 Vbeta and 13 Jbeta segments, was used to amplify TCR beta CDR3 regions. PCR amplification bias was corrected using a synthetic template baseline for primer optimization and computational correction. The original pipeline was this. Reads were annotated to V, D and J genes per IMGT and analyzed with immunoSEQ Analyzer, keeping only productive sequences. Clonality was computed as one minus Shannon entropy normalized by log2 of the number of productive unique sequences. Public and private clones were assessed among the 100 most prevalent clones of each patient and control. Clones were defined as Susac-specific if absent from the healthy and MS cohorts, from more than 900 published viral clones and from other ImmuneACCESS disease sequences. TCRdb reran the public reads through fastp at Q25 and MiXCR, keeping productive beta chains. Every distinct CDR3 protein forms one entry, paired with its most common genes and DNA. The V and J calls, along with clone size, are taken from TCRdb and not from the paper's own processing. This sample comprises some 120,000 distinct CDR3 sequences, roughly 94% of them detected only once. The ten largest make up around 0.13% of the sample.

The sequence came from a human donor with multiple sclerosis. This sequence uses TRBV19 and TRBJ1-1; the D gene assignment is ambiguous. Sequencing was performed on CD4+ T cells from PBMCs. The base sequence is TGTGCCAGTAGTCTCTTTGGGCAAGTGAACACTGAAGCTTTCTTT. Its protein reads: CASSLFGQVNTEAFF.